This T cell receptor (beta chain) was sequenced for a study of T cell changes during pregnancy in multiple sclerosis (dated by TCRdb to about 2019). For the study in its entirety: Changes in the T cell repertoire over the course of pregnancy were examined in this study in women with multiple sclerosis.

V loses 2 bases at its end and J loses 0 bases; junction bases beyond the gene matches: 5. Inclusive of the bounding cysteine and phenylalanine, the CDR3 is 16 residues long. Just CDR3 DNA is preserved here, 48 bases in frame from base 1. The germline V gene sets CDR1 to KGHSH and CDR2 to LQKENI. As for this clone: Its recognized antigen is unknown. Base qualities are not at hand, and no much larger clone is one base apart.

The library was produced with the immunoSEQ multiplex PCR assay. Here the immuneACCESS table is served through TCRdb, limited to in-frame sequences with V and J called. Missing clones are a known gap in these copies; in checked studies unresolved V genes cover under half, and the rest lacks a known reason. The sample table contains about 40,000 clones; only one count was recorded for 85% to 95% of them. The ten most abundant clones make up over 0.4% of the sample. The receptor was derived from a female donor with multiple sclerosis, enrolled in a pregnancy study. Recombination connected TRBV18 to TRBJ2-3; 7 of the junction bases match TRBD1. The material was CD4+ T cells from peripheral blood mononuclear cells, obtained in the first trimester of pregnancy. The CDR3 region reads CASSPGQVPSTDTQYF. The nucleotide sequence is TGTGCCAGCTCACCAGGACAGGTTCCTAGCACAGATACGCAGTATTTT.